This T cell receptor beta chain was recorded in a study of blood T cell repertoires in COVID-19. Study details: Samples representing acute and convalescent COVID-19 were sourced from the United States, Italy and Spain. Sources were T cells, B-cell-depleted T cells, or PBMCs; the material itself was cDNA or gDNA.

Original methodology: By means of reference gene primer amplification, nucleated cell counts were estimated. Clones were read by immunoSEQ multiplex PCR, and TCRdb kept only the in-frame ones, dropping some. V, J and clone size are those of that table, while D and trimming were read from the DNA. The sample has 180,000 or so clones, roughly 90% seen once. Participants were placed into cohorts based on the clinical history they reported. CDR1 and CDR2 from the germline V gene are MDHEN and SYDVKM. J gave up 5 bases and V 4 bases, and 8 bases lay outside the gene matches. This CDR3 is built from 15 residues.

This rearrangement joins TRBV28 to TRBJ1-5; 7 bases match TRBD1. This TCR came from a young woman who had recovered from COVID-19. The sample taken for sequencing was PBMCs or T cells enriched from blood (not recorded which). Here the CDR3 reads CASSWGTARYQPQHF. The CDR3 DNA reads as TGTGCCAGCAGTTGGGGGACAGCTAGGTATCAGCCCCAGCATTTT. The full variable domain, its missing parts supplied by reference TRBV28 and TRBJ1-5, is DVKVTQSSRYLVKRTGEKVFLECVQDMDHENMFWYRQDPGLGLRLIYFSYDVKMKEKGDIPEGYSVSREKKERFSLILESASTNQTSMYLCASSWGTARYQPQHFGDGTRLSIL.